This T cell receptor (beta chain) was recorded in a study of shared clonotypes between healthy human individuals. Sequencing was performed with immunoSEQ multiplex PCR; in TCRdb, only in-frame clones are kept and a portion is missing. The sample shows 2 million to 2.5 million clones, over 90% of them seen only once. Trimming took off 4 bases at V and 4 bases at J, with 14 bases between the two ends. This CDR3 is built from 14 residues. Germline V gives CDR1 SGHRS, CDR2 YFSETQ. The sequencing sample was made of naive CD4+ T cells from PBMCs. Subset described: CD45RA+ positively selected. The TCR comes from a man between 18 and 29 years old in good health. Some clones in this sample may be carry-over from other donors' samples. The rearrangement links TRBV5-1 to TRBJ2-5, with D perhaps given as TRBD1 or TRBD2 (7 bases each). CDR3 protein: CASSLTGRVETQYF. The CDR3 DNA sequence: TGCGCCAGCAGCCTGACAGGGAGGGTAGAGACCCAGTACTTC.